This paragraph covers one T cell receptor beta chain sequence. Assay: immunoSEQ multiplex PCR; the TCRdb copy retains only in-frame clones and omits some. The table has almost 55,000 clones, around 80% seen once; the top ten hold about 2.4%. From germline, CDR1 is MGHRA and CDR2 YSYEKL. CDR3 size: 15 residues. Trimming took off 4 bases at V and 2 bases at J, with 14 bases between the two ends. The data belong to a study of blood T cell repertoires in COVID-19. The rearrangement joins TRBV4-1 to TRBJ1-1; a weak D match, TRBD1 (6 bases). Sequencing was done on a sample of peripheral blood. This clonotype was obtained from a man aged 50 to 60 with acute or convalescent COVID-19. For the CDR3, the DNA is TGCGCCAGCAGCCGCCTACAGGGAGAAAACACTGAAGCTTTCTTT. Its translation is CASSRLQGENTEAFF.